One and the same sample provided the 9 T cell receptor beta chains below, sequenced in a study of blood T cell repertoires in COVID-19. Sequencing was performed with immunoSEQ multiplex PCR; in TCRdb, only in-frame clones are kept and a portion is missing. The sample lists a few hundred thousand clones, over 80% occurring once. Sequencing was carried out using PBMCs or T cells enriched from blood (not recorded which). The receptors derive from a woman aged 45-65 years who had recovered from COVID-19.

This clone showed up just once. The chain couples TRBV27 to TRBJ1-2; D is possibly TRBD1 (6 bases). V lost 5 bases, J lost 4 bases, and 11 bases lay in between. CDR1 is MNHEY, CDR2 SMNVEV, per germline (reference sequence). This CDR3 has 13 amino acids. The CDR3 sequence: CASSQDRGYGYTF. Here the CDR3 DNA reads TGTGCCAGCAGTCAGGACAGAGGCTATGGCTACACCTTC.

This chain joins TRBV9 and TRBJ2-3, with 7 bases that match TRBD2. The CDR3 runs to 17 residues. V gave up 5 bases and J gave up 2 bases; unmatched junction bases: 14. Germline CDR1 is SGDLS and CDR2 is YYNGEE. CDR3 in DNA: TGTGCCAGCAGTACCCGCGGAGGAGCGGGGCTCACAGATACGCAGTATTTT. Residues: CASSTRGGAGLTDTQYF.

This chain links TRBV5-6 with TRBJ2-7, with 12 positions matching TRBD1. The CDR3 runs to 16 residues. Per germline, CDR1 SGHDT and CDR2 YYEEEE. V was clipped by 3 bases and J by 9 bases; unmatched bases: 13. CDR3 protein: CASSSNPGQGALGQYF. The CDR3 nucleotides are TGTGCCAGCAGCTCCAACCCGGGACAGGGGGCTTTAGGGCAGTACTTC.

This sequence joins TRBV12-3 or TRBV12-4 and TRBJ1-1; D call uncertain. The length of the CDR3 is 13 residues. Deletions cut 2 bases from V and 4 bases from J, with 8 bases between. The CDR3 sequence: CASSLNGVTEAFF. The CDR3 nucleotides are TGTGCCAGCAGTTTAAACGGGGTCACTGAAGCTTTCTTT.

Written as DNA, the CDR3 is TGTGCCAGCAGCCAAGTTCGGGAAATGAACACTGAAGCTTTCTTT. Translation: CASSQVREMNTEAFF. The V and J genes are TRBV3-1 (or the pseudogene TRBV3-2) and TRBJ1-1; D not certain. This CDR3 spans 15 amino acids. CDR1 and CDR2 from the germline V gene are LGHDT and YNNKEL (reference sequence). Trimming took off 1 base at V and 0 bases at J, with 9 bases between the two ends.

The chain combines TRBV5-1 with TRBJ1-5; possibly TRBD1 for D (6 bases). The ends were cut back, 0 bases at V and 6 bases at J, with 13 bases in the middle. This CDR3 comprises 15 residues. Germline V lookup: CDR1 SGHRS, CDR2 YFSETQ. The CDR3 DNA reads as TGCGCCAGCAGCTTGGGGTCAGGGGTGGGTCAGCCCCAGCATTTT. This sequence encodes CASSLGSGVGQPQHF.

This chain's CDR3 is CASSSTSGNVRSSYNEQFF. The CDR3 nucleotides read TGTGCCAGCTCGTCGACTAGCGGGAATGTCCGAAGCTCCTACAATGAGCAGTTCTTC. The chain has TRBV18 and TRBJ2-1; 11 bases line up with TRBD2. Germline CDR1 KGHSH, CDR2 LQKENI. This CDR3 is built from 19 residues. J gave up 0 bases and V 6 bases, and 13 bases lay outside the gene matches. The whole variable domain, filled in from reference TRBV18 and TRBJ2-1, reads NAGVMQNPRHLVRRRGQEARLRCSPMKGHSHVYWYRQLPEEGLKFMVYLQKENIIDESGMPKERFSAEFPKEGPSILRIQQVVRGDSAAYFCASSSTSGNVRSSYNEQFFGPGTRLTVL.

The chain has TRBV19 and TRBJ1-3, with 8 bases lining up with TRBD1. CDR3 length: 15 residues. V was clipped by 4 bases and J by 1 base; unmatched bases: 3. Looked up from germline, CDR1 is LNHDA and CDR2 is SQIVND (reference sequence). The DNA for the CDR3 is TGTGCCAGTAGTAAAAGGACAGGGTCTGGAAACACCATATATTTT. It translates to CASSKRTGSGNTIYF.

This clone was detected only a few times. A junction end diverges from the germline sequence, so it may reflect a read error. CDR3 bases: TGTGCCAGCAGTGGGTTAGCGGGAGGGATTGTCTTC. Protein sequence: CASSGLAGGIVF. The chain combines TRBV2 with TRBJ2-1; 11 bases agree with TRBD2. The CDR3 has 12 amino acids. The germline V gene has CDR1 SNHLY and CDR2 FYNNEI.